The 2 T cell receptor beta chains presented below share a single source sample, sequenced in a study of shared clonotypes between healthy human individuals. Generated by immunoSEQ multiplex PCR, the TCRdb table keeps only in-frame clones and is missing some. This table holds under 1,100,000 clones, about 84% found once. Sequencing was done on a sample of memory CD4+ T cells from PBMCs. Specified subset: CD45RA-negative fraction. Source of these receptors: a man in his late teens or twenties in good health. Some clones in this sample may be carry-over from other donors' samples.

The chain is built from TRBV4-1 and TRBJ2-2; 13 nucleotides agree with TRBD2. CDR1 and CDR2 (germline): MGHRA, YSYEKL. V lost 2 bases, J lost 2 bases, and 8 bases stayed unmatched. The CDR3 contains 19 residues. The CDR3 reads CASSQTPGTSGANTGELFF. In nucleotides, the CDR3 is TGCGCCAGCAGCCAAACGCCCGGGACTAGCGGGGCTAACACCGGGGAGCTGTTTTTT.

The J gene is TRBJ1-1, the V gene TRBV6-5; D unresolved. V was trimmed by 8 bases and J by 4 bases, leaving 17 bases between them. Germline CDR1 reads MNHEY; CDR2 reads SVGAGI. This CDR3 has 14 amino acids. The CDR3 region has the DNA TGTGCCAGCCTACTACGCGCTAGAGGCACTGAAGCTTTCTTT. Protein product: CASLLRARGTEAFF.